This TCR beta chain originates from a study of regulatory T cells in long-lasting Graves disease. The time point is: newly diagnosed GD, antithyroid drugs for less than 3 months. The TCR library used RNA extracted from PBMCs. This clonotype was seen only a few times. Building of the TCR beta libraries involved iRepertoire HTBI primers and Arm-PCR of CDR3 regions. TCRdb called the multiplex PCR reads again in MiXCR, with one record for every CDR3 protein. The sample carries roughly 420,000 distinct CDR3 sequences, roughly 17% recorded once. The same sample was also studied in work on T cells in Graves' hyperthyroidism and ophthalmopathy.

This material consisted of peripheral blood mononuclear cells (PBMCs), taken at new diagnosis, from a patient treated with antithyroid drugs. The TCR comes from a woman aged 18-29 years with Graves disease.

The CDR3 bases are TGTGCCAGCAGTTACCTCGGGGCCCGCTCCTACAATGAGCAGTTCTTC. Encoded protein: CASSYLGARSYNEQFF. V is TRBV6-2 or TRBV6-3 and J is TRBJ2-1, with D perhaps being TRBD1 or TRBD2 (5 bases each). This CDR3 is 16 amino acids long. CDR1 and CDR2 (germline): MNHEY, SVGEGT. Deletions cut 2 bases from V and 0 bases from J, with 11 bases between.